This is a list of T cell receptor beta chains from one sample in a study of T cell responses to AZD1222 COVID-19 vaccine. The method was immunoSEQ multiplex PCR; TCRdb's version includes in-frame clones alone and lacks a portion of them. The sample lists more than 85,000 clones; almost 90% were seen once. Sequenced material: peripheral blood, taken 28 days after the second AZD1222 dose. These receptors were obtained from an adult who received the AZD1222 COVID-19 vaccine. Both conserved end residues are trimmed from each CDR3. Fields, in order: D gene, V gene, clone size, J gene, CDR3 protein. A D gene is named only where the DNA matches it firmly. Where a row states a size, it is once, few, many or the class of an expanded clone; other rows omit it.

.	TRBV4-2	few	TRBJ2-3	ASSPRGERTDTQY
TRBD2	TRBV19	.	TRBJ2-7	ASSPPGGRASYEQY
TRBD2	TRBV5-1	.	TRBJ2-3	ASSFQGTSGIRSTDTQY
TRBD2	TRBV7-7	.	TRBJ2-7	ASSLGVSGSEQY
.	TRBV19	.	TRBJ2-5	ASSLGTQETQY
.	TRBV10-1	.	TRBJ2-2	ASRPGLSGTGELF
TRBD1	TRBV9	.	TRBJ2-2	ASSVATGGGELF
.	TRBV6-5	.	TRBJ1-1	ASREGSRPEAF
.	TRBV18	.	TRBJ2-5	ASSPFSPGRETQY
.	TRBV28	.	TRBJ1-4	ASSFQGQNEKLF
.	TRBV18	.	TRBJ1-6	ASSPGSRGPLH
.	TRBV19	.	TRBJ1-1	ASSPIDGNTEAF
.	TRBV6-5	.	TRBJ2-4	ASLVVRRNIQY
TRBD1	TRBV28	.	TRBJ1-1	ASSLYQTGSTEAF
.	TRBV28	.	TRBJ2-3	ASSFGGVGGFTDTQY
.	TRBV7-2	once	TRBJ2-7	ASSLIGGSSYEQY
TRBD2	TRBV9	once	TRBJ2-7	ASSEESASGRATEQY
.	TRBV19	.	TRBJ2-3	ASSWGSTDTQY